The T cell receptor beta chain under discussion was sequenced for a study of radiotherapy plus CTLA-4 blockade in lung cancer (dated by TCRdb to the late 2010s). Context from the whole study: Among enrolled patients, approximately 18% had an objective response and 30% to 35% reached disease control. The investigation overall reported the following: After treatment with radiotherapy and ipilimumab, TCR clones that came from tumors expanded in the peripheral blood. Early dynamic changes in blood T cell clones, together with increased serum interferon-beta after radiation, were reported as the strongest predictors of response.

As for this clone: No cognate antigen has been identified for it. Base quality data are lacking; no much larger clone is found one base away.

Trimming at the junction amounts to 2 bases on V and 0 bases on J, and the germline ends lie 17 bases apart. Taken from cysteine to phenylalanine, the CDR3 has 18 residues. The entry retains the CDR3 DNA only, 54 bases that are in frame from base 1. CDR1 and CDR2 were assigned from the germline V gene as SGHTA and FQGNSA. Library construction relied on the immunoSEQ multiplex PCR assay. Drawn from immuneACCESS, this table holds only the in-frame rearrangements with V and J called that TCRdb kept. Clones are partly lost; checked studies trace under half to an unresolved V gene and leave the rest unexplained. The sample profile shows approximately 28,000 clones; over 75% of them were found once. Together, the top ten hold around 7.7% of the sample. The study tested focal radiation therapy combined with CTLA-4 blockade (ipilimumab) in patients with chemo-refractory metastatic non-small-cell lung cancer.

Material: peripheral blood, obtained from a patient treated with radiotherapy plus ipilimumab. The clonotype originates from a human donor with non-small cell lung cancer who had stable disease on radiotherapy plus ipilimumab. The chain is made from TRBV7-2 and TRBJ1-5; perhaps TRBD1 is the D gene, with 5 bases matching. CDR3 sequence: CASSLWDQRQNSNQPQHF. In nucleotides, the sequence is TGTGCCAGCAGCTTATGGGACCAACGTCAAAATAGCAATCAGCCCCAGCATTTT.